The entry below gives a single T cell receptor (beta chain) sequence along with its context. No antigen is known for it. The assay was immunoSEQ multiplex PCR, and TCRdb's table has in-frame clones only and misses some. The top ten clones hold 5.5% to 6% of a sample with around 150,000 clones, roughly nine tenths of them seen once. This entry comes from a study of cytomegalovirus exposure and HLA in healthy donors. Broader study findings: Among TCR beta chains, those listed as cytomegalovirus-associated numbered about 150. There were some public TCRs occurring in many donors, but most TCR sequences were rare.

V dropped 2 bases and J dropped 6 bases, with 11 bases sitting between them. The CDR3 has 13 residues. The sequence came from a woman under 40 in good health and CMV-seronegative. The V call is TRBV23-1, the J call TRBJ2-7; no reliable D call. TRBV23-1 is reported as an ORF; its role is uncertain. The specimen sequenced was PBMCs. The CDR3 nucleotides read TGCGCCAGCAGTCAAAGGGTGGGCTCCGAGCAGTACTTC. Its protein is CASSQRVGSEQYF.